One and the same sample provided the 5 T cell receptor beta chains below, sequenced in a study of blood T cell repertoires in COVID-19. TCRdb's table, derived via immunoSEQ multiplex PCR, lists solely in-frame clones and lacks some. The data hold hundreds of thousands of clones, with 80% to 90% observed a single time. Material: PBMCs or T cells enriched from blood (not recorded which). The source of these receptors is a man aged 35 to 55 in a cohort exposed to, infected with or recovered from COVID-19 (not recorded which).

The chain has TRBV20-1 and TRBJ2-1; possibly TRBD2 for D (5 bases). Germline V gene lookup returns CDR1 DFQATT and CDR2 SNEGSKA (reference sequence). The V gene lost 3 bases and the J gene lost 4 bases, with 13 bases spanning the gap. This CDR3 has 14 amino acids. The CDR3 DNA reads as TGCAGTGCTAGTGCGGGTGCACCTTACAATGAGCAGTTCTTC. Protein: CSASAGAPYNEQFF.

The chain uses TRBV10-3 and TRBJ1-6; D possibly corresponds to TRBD1 (5 bases). Trimming removed 0 bases at V and 7 bases at J, with 10 bases between. This CDR3 has 15 residues. CDR1 and CDR2 (germline): ENHRY, SYGVKD. CDR3 DNA: TGTGCCATCAGTGAGTCGAGGGGAGGGAATTCACCCCTCCACTTT. Translating gives CAISESRGGNSPLHF.

This clone came up once. V and J are TRBV19 and TRBJ2-7; 9 nucleotides match TRBD1. There are 15 residues in the CDR3. V was clipped by 9 bases and J by 5 bases; unmatched bases: 14. Germline V gives CDR1 LNHDA, CDR2 SQIVND (reference sequence). The CDR3 nucleotides are TGTGCCAGCAAAAACGGACAGGGGATAAGACACGAGCAGTACTTC. Translated, it gives CASKNGQGIRHEQYF. Drawing the rest from reference TRBV19 and TRBJ2-7, the complete variable domain is DGGITQSPKYLFRKEGQNVTLSCEQNLNHDAMYWYRQDPGQGLRLIYYSQIVNDFQKGDIAEGYSVSREKKESFPLTVTSAQKNPTAFYLCASKNGQGIRHEQYFGPGTRLTVT.

CDR3 DNA: TGTGCCAGCAGCATGGGACAGGGGACCCTCGGCTATGGCTACACCTTC. This encodes CASSMGQGTLGYGYTF. The rearrangement joins TRBV5-6 to TRBJ1-2; TRBD1 matches 10 bases. The CDR3 runs 16 residues. The V and J ends lost 4 bases and 4 bases, in that order; junction bases with no gene match: 10. Germline-derived CDR1 and CDR2 are SGHDT and YYEEEE.

V is TRBV6-5 and J is TRBJ1-6, with 8 bases lining up with TRBD1. Germline CDR1 and CDR2: MNHEY and SVGAGI. V lost 5 bases and J lost 10; bases outside the gene matches: 7. The CDR3 length is 14 residues. CDR3 sequence: CASSRTGNGSPLHF. In DNA form, the CDR3 reads TGTGCCAGCAGTCGGACAGGGAATGGCTCACCCCTCCACTTT.